Each of the 21 T cell receptor beta chains below was sequenced from the same sample in a study of siplizumab effects on memory and regulatory T cells. Libraries were prepared by immunoSEQ multiplex PCR; TCRdb keeps only in-frame clonotypes and omits some of them. The sample has more than 13,000 clones; 40% to 45% are singletons. A 37°C coculture lasting six to seven days was applied to the mixed lymphocyte reaction cells. These receptors' antigens are unknown. The sample was CFSE-low (dividing) CD4+ T cells sorted from an allogeneic mixed lymphocyte reaction. Source of these receptors: a human donor in good health; the cells came from an allogeneic mixed lymphocyte reaction. Some clones in this sample may be carry-over from other donors' samples.

The gene calls are TRBV19 and TRBJ2-3, with 9 bases aligning to TRBD1. The junction had 8 bases not matched to a gene; V was cut back by 5 bases and J by 8 bases. The CDR3 has 14 residues. The V gene's germline CDR1 is LNHDA and CDR2 SQIVND (reference sequence). The chain's CDR3 is CASSATGGTGTQYF. The CDR3, as DNA: TGTGCCAGTAGTGCGACAGGGGGGACGGGTACGCAGTATTTT.

This clone was seen only once. The chain links TRBV2 to TRBJ2-4, with D perhaps matching TRBD1 or TRBD2 (6 bases each). The V gene lost 2 bases and the J gene lost 1 base, with 18 bases spanning the gap. The CDR3 is 18 residues long. Germline CDR1 reads SNHLY; CDR2 reads FYNNEI. Here the CDR3 DNA reads TGTGCCAGCAGTGAACGGGGGCGGAGCGGTTTGGCCAAAAACATTCAGTACTTC. Protein sequence: CASSERGRSGLAKNIQYF.

This clone was seen a few times. The chain combines TRBV6-1 with TRBJ2-7, with TRBD2 matching over 8 bases. This CDR3 contains 14 residues. Trimming removed 5 bases from V and 0 bases from J; junction bases left unmatched: 3. From germline, CDR1 is MNHNS and CDR2 SASEGT. The CDR3 nucleotides are TGTGCCAGCAGTTTGGGGACTAGCTCCTACGAGCAGTACTTC. Its translation: CASSLGTSSYEQYF.

The rearrangement links TRBV5-1 to TRBJ2-5; TRBD1 might be the D (6 bases). Germline V gene sequence: CDR1 SGHRS, CDR2 YFSETQ. The CDR3 is 13 amino acids. The V end was cut by 4 bases, the J end by 5 bases, with 12 bases between. The CDR3 bases are TGCGCCAGCAGCACAGGGCCTGTGGAGACCCAGTACTTC. Its protein product is CASSTGPVETQYF.

DNA for the CDR3: TGTGCCAGCAGTGCCCCTACTAGCGGGATTTACAATGAGCAGTTCTTC. Its protein is CASSAPTSGIYNEQFF. V gene TRBV25-1 combines with J gene TRBJ2-1; the match to TRBD2 covers 10 bases. Germline V gives CDR1 MGHDK, CDR2 SYGVNS. V shed 4 bases, J shed 4 bases, and the junction held 7 bases outside the gene matches. The CDR3 is 16 amino acids.

The chain carries TRBV11-3 and TRBJ2-7; D is perhaps TRBD2 (6 bases). The germline CDR1 and CDR2 sequences are SGHNT and YENEEA. V lost 1 base to trimming and J lost 3 bases, with 7 bases between them. The CDR3 contains 13 residues. In DNA, the CDR3 is TGTGCCAGCAGCTTAGTGGGAGGCTACGAGCAGTACTTC. This gives the protein CASSLVGGYEQYF.

This clone was seen once. Other DNA sequences in this sample translate to the same CDR3. This chain links TRBV7-8 with TRBJ2-2, with a weak D call TRBD2 (5 bases). From germline, CDR1 is SGHVS and CDR2 FQNEAQ. Trimming took 8 bases from V and 3 from J, leaving 16 bases between them. The CDR3 covers 15 residues. This CDR3 reads CASQQLGQDTGELFF. The DNA for the CDR3 is TGTGCCAGCCAACAACTAGGTCAAGACACCGGGGAGCTGTTTTTT.

The chain carries TRBV6-5 and TRBJ2-7; either TRBD1 or TRBD2 may supply D (7 bases each). The CDR3 loop spans 14 amino acids. V lost 7 bases, J lost 1 base, and 14 bases lay in between. Germline assignment: CDR1 MNHEY and CDR2 SVGAGI. The CDR3 loop is CASIIRGGSYEQYF. CDR3 nucleotide sequence: TGTGCCAGCATCATCAGGGGGGGTTCCTACGAGCAGTACTTC.

The chain carries TRBV15 and TRBJ1-3; TRBD1 aligns across 7 bases. The trim removed 0 bases at V and 3 bases at J, leaving 2 bases unmatched. The CDR3 covers 15 residues. The V gene's germline CDR1 is LNHNV and CDR2 YYDKDF (reference sequence). CDR3 protein: CATSREGGVGNTIYF. CDR3 nucleotide sequence: TGTGCCACCAGCAGAGAAGGGGGCGTTGGAAACACCATATATTTT. Full variable domain (rest looked up from reference TRBV15 and TRBJ1-3): DAMVIQNPRYQVTQFGKPVTLSCSQTLNHNVMYWYQQKSSQAPKLLFHYYDKDFNNEADTPDNFQSRRPNTSFCFLDIRSPGLGDTAMYLCATSREGGVGNTIYFGEGSWLTVV.

This clone has a handful of counts. V gene TRBV4-1 combines with J gene TRBJ2-5; weak D call: TRBD2 (5 bases). Germline CDR1 reads MGHRA; CDR2 reads YSYEKL. The CDR3 length is 18 residues. V lost 4 bases to trimming and J lost 3 bases, with 24 bases between them. CDR3 in amino acids: CASSLRPTMASAEETQYF. In nucleotides, the CDR3 is TGCGCCAGCAGCCTTCGGCCGACTATGGCCTCCGCAGAAGAGACCCAGTACTTC.

This clone came up a few times. The chain joins TRBV28 to TRBJ1-4, with 12 bases that match TRBD1. After removal of 3 bases from V and 8 bases from J, the junction contained 7 bases not matched to a gene. The CDR3 length is 16 residues. Germline CDR1 and CDR2: MDHEN and SYDVKM. The CDR3 nucleotides are TGTGCCAGCAGTTTCGGGACAGGGGGCGGATTCGAAAAACTGTTTTTT. Protein product: CASSFGTGGGFEKLFF. Variable domain in full (rest from reference TRBV28 and TRBJ1-4): DVKVTQSSRYLVKRTGEKVFLECVQDMDHENMFWYRQDPGLGLRLIYFSYDVKMKEKGDIPEGYSVSREKKERFSLILESASTNQTSMYLCASSFGTGGGFEKLFFGSGTQLSVL.

This clone is categorized as medium-sized (0.01 to 0.1%). The chain combines TRBV5-1 with TRBJ2-5; 9 bases agree with TRBD2. Trimming at V came to 2 bases and at J to 4 bases, leaving 9 bases not matched to a gene. Germline loops: CDR1 SGHRS, CDR2 YFSETQ. This CDR3 comprises 16 residues. CDR3 sequence (DNA): TGCGCCAGCAGCTTAGCCCCTAGCGGGACACGAGAGACCCAGTACTTC. Its translation: CASSLAPSGTRETQYF.

The chain carries TRBV7-9 and TRBJ2-7, with D perhaps being TRBD1 or TRBD2 (5 bases each). V was clipped by 3 bases and J by 7 bases, with 13 bases between them. There are 13 residues in the CDR3. CDR1 and CDR2 (germline): SEHNR, FQNEAQ (reference sequence). The CDR3 DNA reads TGTGCCAGCAGCTTCCCTACTAGGGGTGAGCAGTACTTC. Translated: CASSFPTRGEQYF.

V is TRBV7-9 and J is TRBJ1-2; the D is unclear. Germline values: CDR1 SEHNR, CDR2 FQNEAQ (reference sequence). Between the trimmed V and J ends, which lost 5 bases and 7 bases, there was a span of 11 bases. This CDR3 region has 12 residues. The CDR3 sequence: CASSRLEGGYTF. The CDR3 coding sequence is TGTGCCAGCAGCCGGTTGGAGGGTGGCTACACCTTC.

This clone is medium-sized in the sample. The chain has TRBV7-8 and TRBJ2-7; 7 nucleotides match TRBD2. V gave up 0 bases and J gave up 9 bases; unmatched junction bases: 8. Germline CDR1 reads SGHVS; CDR2 reads FQNEAQ. The CDR3 has 14 amino acids. Here the CDR3 DNA reads TGTGCCAGCAGCTTAGCCGCGGGAGCACGGGTGCAGTACTTC. It codes for CASSLAAGARVQYF.

The gene calls are TRBV6-6 and TRBJ1-2; D is ambiguous. The germline gives CDR1 MNHNY, CDR2 SVGAGI (reference sequence). The V and J ends lost 6 bases and 8 bases respectively, with 10 bases between them. This CDR3 has 11 residues. The CDR3 region has the DNA TGTGCCAGCAGGGACCCTGGGGGCTACACCTTC. It yields the protein CASRDPGGYTF.

The V and J genes are TRBV7-2 and TRBJ2-5, with TRBD1 identical over 11 bases. CDR1 SGHTA and CDR2 FQGNSA come from the germline V gene. The CDR3 totals 14 residues. The V gene end was trimmed by 6 bases and the J gene end by 5 bases; junction bases not matched to a gene: 5. The CDR3 bases are TGTGCCAGCAGACGGACAGGGGGCTGGGAGACCCAGTACTTC. Amino acid sequence: CASRRTGGWETQYF.

The rearrangement joins TRBV11-2 to TRBJ2-6, with D uncertain. Trimming cost V 6 bases and J 0 bases, with 15 bases left between them. This CDR3 is 17 amino acids long. CDR1 SGHAT and CDR2 FQNNGV come from the germline V gene. This CDR3 reads CASSHPLGPSGANVLTF. CDR3 in DNA: TGTGCCAGCAGTCACCCTCTGGGCCCCTCTGGGGCCAACGTCCTGACTTTC.

The table lists this clone with a few counts. The chain joins TRBV18 to TRBJ2-3; 9 nucleotides match TRBD1. After removal of 4 bases from V and 2 bases from J, the junction contained 4 bases not matched to a gene. There are 15 residues in the CDR3. The germline V gene has CDR1 KGHSH and CDR2 LQKENI. The CDR3 sequence is CASSRTGGHTDTQYF. As DNA, the CDR3 is TGTGCCAGCTCACGAACAGGGGGCCACACAGATACGCAGTATTTT.

This chain uses TRBV4-1 with TRBJ1-5, with TRBD1 matching over 7 bases. The junction had 11 bases not matched to a gene; V was cut back by 0 bases and J by 0 bases. CDR3 length: 19 amino acids. Germline V CDR1 and CDR2: MGHRA, YSYEKL. The CDR3 sequence is CASSQDFLGQSFSNQPQHF. The DNA for the CDR3 is TGCGCCAGCAGCCAAGATTTTCTGGGACAGTCATTTAGCAATCAGCCCCAGCATTTT.

By its share, this clone is medium-sized. This chain links TRBV23-1 with TRBJ1-2; no clear D gene. TRBV23-1 is flagged as an ORF with uncertain function. The CDR3 is 16 residues long. The V and J ends lost 2 bases and 5 bases respectively, with 18 bases between them. The CDR3 region is CASSQKNQDKPYGYTF. CDR3 bases: TGCGCCAGCAGTCAAAAAAATCAGGATAAACCTTATGGCTACACCTTC.